Sequencing of this T cell receptor beta chain was carried out in a study of blood T cell repertoires in COVID-19. The table came from immunoSEQ multiplex PCR; TCRdb's copy has only in-frame clones and leaves some out. The sample yields 130,000 or so clones, 84% seen once. Trimming took 1 base from V and 0 from J; bases not matched to a gene: 9. CDR1 is LGHDT and CDR2 is YNNKEL in the germline V gene (reference sequence). The CDR3 sequence is 20 residues long. Sequences were obtained from PBMCs or T cells enriched from blood (not recorded which). The TCR originated in a woman in her 50s with acute COVID-19. The chain employs TRBV3-1 (or the pseudogene TRBV3-2) and TRBJ2-6; TRBD2 agrees at 10 bases. CDR3 amino acids: CASSQGVGTSGISGANVLTF. The CDR3 DNA reads as TGTGCCAGCAGCCAAGGGGTGGGAACTAGCGGGATCTCTGGGGCCAACGTCCTGACTTTC.